The rows below give T cell receptor beta chains drawn from one sample of a study of OX40 agonist ivuxolimab in advanced cancers. Libraries were prepared by immunoSEQ multiplex PCR; TCRdb keeps only in-frame clonotypes and omits some of them. The sample includes some 100,000 clones, around 84% of them seen just once. The sequences come from CD4+ or CD8+ T cells sorted from blood, collected in a trial of the OX40 agonist ivuxolimab. These receptor sequences come from an adult with an advanced solid tumor such as melanoma, head and neck, liver or kidney cancer. Both conserved end residues are part of each CDR3.

TRBV7-3 | CASSLTGTSNEQFF
TRBV28 | CASATWVPETQYF
TRBV7-6 | CASTFKGTWAEAFF
TRBV11-3 | CASSSRWNEQFF
TRBV2 | CASSEGTYNEQFF
TRBV9 | CASAQGGPGGTEAFF
TRBV4-3 | CASSRAFATNEKLFF
TRBV7-9 | CASTKDRGTDTQYF
TRBV28 | CATTLKGSNEKLFF
TRBV7-6 | CASSTPTSGGVDTQYF
TRBV7-2 | CASGSQAGANTEAFF
TRBV4-2 | CASSQGGPGGRHTEAFF
TRBV6-6 | CASGQGNSPLHF
TRBV18 | CASSPLQGPGNTIYF
TRBV2 | CASSEGGDVSSYNEQFF
TRBV4-3 | CASSQAEGQLYGYTF
TRBV27 | CASSFLSQGGTKNQPQHF
TRBV2 | CASRREPASAGELFF
TRBV5-1 | CASSLEGTGSGQPQHF
TRBV5-1 | CASSLDRVETQYF
TRBV7-2 | CASSTGYTGELFF
TRBV18 | CASSPPAGGTEAFF
TRBV5-6 | CASSLGPPGRAFGRGYTF
TRBV9 | CASSVGGGERKTQYF
TRBV5-4 | CASSKSLAGGREQYF
TRBV6-5 | CASGTAVWSYTF
TRBV7-7 | CASSGDTGELFF
TRBV7-2 | CASSSRGGGNYGYTF
TRBV4-1 | CASSQEFVAGGSTGELFF
TRBV6-6 | CASSRGVSDTQYF
TRBV7-9 | CASSSREGSFF
TRBV4-2 | CASSQEGGRKDQPQHF
TRBV5-1 | CASSFGTNTGELFF
TRBV9 | CASSVGTGATNEKLFF
TRBV19 | CASSATGRGNQPQHF
TRBV5-8 | CASNLRRGEKLFF
TRBV6-5 | CASSYSQSNGQPQHF
TRBV5-6 | CASSRLGRGQETQYF
TRBV4-2 | CASRDVGGGTEAFF
TRBV4-1 | CASSSGQGTDTQYF
TRBV7-2 | CASSPQGADTQYF
TRBV5-1 | CASSPGTVYNSPLHF
TRBV10-1 | CASSEGQGISDTQYF
TRBV10-3 | CAISESGSHNSPLHF
TRBV2 | CASRVTSGGWKTQYF
TRBV6-5 | CASSRGQGQETQYF
TRBV18 | CASSPLTPNTEAFF
TRBV2 | CASSVGGSGANVLTF
TRBV7-3 | CASSSAGGPEETQYF
TRBV29-1 | CSVGEGYSGANVLTF
TRBV10-3 | CAISEFGGRHTEAFF
TRBV9 | CASSPRNRQGTNTEAFF
TRBV6-1 | CASSVAFSGYTF
TRBV29-1 | CSVDDDTPYGYTF
TRBV7-3 | CASSLGRGRTDTQYF